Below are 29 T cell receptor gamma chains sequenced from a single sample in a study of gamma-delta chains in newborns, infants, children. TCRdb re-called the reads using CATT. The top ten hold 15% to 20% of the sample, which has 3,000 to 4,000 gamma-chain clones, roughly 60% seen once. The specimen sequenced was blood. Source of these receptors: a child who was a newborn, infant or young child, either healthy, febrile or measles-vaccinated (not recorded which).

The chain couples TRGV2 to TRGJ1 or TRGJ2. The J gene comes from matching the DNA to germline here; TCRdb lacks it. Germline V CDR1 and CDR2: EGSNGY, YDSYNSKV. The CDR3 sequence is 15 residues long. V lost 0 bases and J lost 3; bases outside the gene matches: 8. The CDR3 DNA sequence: TGTGCCACCTGGGACGGGCCTCGCTGTTATTATAAGAAACTCTTT. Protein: CATWDGPRCYYKKLF.

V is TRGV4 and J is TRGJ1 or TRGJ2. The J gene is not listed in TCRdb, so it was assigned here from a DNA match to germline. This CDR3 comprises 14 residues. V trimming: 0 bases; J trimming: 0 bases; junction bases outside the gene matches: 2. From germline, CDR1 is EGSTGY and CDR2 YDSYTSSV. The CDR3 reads CATWDGSNYYKKLF. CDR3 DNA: TGTGCCACCTGGGATGGGTCGAATTATTATAAGAAACTCTTT.

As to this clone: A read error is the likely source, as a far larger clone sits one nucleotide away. CDR3 sequence: CALWEEELGKKTKVF. The CDR3 region has the DNA TGTGCCTTGTGGGAGGAAGAGTTGGGCAAAAAAACCAAGGTATTT. The chain has TRGV9 and TRGJP. TCRdb is silent on the J gene; assignment here came from matching the DNA to germline. The CDR3 runs 15 residues. CDR1 is GITISATS, CDR2 ISYDGTV, per germline (reference sequence).

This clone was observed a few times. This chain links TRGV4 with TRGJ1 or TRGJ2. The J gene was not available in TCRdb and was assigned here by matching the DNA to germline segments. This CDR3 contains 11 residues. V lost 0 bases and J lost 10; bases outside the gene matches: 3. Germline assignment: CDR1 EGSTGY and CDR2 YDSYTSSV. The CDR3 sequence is CATWDGWKKLF. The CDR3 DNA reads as TGTGCCACCTGGGATGGGTGGAAGAAACTCTTT.

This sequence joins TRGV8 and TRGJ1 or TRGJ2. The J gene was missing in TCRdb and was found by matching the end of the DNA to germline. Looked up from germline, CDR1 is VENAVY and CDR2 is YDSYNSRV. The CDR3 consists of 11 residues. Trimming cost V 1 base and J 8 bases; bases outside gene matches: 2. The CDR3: CATWDRDKKLF. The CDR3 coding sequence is TGTGCCACCTGGGATAGAGATAAGAAACTCTTT.

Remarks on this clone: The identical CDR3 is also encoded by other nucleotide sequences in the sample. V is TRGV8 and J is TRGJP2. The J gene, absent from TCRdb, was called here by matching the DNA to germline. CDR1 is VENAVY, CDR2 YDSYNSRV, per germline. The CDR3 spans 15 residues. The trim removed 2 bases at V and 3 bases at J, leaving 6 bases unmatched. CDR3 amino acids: CATWDTRGSDWIKTF. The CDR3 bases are TGTGCCACCTGGGATACCAGGGGTAGTGATTGGATCAAGACGTTT.

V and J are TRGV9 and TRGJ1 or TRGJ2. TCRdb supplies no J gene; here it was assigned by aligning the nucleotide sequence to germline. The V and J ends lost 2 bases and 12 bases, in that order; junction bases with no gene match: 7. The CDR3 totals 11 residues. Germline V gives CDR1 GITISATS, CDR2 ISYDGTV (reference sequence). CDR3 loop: CALWEEGRKLF. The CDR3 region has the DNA TGTGCCTTGTGGGAGGAAGGCAGGAAACTCTTT.

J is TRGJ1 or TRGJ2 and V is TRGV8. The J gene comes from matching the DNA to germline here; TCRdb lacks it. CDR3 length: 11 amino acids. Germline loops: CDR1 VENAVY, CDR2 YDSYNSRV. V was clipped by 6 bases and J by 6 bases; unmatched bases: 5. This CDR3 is CATWTLYKKLF. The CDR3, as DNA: TGTGCCACCTGGACCCTTTATAAGAAACTCTTT.

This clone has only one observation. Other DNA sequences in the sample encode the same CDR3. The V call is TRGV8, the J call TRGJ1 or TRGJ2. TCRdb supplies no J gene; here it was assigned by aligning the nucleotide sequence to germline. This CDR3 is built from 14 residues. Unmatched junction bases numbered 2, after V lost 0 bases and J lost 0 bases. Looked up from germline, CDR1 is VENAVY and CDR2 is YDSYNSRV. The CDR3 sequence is CATWDRPNYYKKLF. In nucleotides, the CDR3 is TGTGCCACCTGGGATAGGCCGAATTATTATAAGAAACTCTTT.

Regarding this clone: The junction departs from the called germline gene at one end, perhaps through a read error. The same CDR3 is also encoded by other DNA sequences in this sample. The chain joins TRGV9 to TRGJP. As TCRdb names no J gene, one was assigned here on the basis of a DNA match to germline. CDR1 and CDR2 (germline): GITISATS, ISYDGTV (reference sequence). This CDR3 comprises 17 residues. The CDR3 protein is CALWEVRIELGKKIKVF. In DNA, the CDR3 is TGTGCCTTGTGGGAGGTGCGGATTGAGTTAGGCAAAAAAATCAAGGTATTT.

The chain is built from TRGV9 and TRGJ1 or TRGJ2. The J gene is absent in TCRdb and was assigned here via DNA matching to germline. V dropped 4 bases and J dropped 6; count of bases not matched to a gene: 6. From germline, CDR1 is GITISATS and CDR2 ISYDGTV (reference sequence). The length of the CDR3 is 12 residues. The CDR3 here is CALWDRSYKKLF. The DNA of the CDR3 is TGTGCCTTGTGGGATAGGAGTTATAAGAAACTCTTT.

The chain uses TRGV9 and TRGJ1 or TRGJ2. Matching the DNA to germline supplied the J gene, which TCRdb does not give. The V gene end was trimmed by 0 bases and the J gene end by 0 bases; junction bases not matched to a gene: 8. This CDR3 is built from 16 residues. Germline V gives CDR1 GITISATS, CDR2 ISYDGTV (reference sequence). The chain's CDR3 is CALWEVLPRNYYKKLF. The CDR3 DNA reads TGTGCCTTGTGGGAGGTGCTCCCCCGGAATTATTATAAGAAACTCTTT.

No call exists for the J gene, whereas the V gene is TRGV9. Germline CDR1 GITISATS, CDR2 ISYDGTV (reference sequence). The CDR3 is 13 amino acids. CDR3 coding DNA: TGTGCCTTGTGGGAGTTGCGTGGACCAAAGAAGCTCTTT. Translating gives CALWELRGPKKLF.

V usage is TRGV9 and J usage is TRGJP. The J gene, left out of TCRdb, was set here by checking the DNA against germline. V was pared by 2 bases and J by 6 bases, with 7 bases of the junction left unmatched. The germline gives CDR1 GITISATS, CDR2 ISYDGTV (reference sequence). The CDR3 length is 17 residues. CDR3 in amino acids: CALWEGPAELGKKIKVF. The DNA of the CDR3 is TGTGCCTTGTGGGAGGGCCCCGCAGAGTTGGGCAAAAAAATCAAGGTATTT.

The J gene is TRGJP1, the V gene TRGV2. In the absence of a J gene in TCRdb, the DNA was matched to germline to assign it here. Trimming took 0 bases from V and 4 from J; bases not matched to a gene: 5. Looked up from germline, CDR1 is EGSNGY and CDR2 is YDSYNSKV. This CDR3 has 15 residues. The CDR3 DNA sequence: TGTGCCACCTGGGACGGGCCATACACTGGTTGGTTCAAGATATTT. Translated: CATWDGPYTGWFKIF.

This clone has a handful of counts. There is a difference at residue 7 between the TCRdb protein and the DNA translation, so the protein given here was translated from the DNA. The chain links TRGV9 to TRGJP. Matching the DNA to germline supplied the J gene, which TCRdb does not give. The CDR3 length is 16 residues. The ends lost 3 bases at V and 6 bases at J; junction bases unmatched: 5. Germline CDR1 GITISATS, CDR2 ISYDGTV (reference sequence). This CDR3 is CALWETPELGKKIKVF. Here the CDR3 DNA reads TGTGCCTTGTGGGAGACTCCAGAGTTGGGCAAAAAAATCAAGGTATTT.

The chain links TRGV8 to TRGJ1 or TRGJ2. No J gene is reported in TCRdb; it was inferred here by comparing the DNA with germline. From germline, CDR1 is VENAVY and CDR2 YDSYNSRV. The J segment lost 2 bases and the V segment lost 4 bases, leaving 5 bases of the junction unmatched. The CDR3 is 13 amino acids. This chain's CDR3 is CATWELYYYKKLF. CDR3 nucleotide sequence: TGTGCCACCTGGGAACTCTATTATTATAAGAAACTCTTT.

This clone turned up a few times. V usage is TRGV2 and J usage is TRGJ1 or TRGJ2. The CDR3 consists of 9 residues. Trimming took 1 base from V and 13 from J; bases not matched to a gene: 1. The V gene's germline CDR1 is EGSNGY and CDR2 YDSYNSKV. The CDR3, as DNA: TGTGCCACCTGGGACGGAAAACTCTTT. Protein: CATWDGKLF.

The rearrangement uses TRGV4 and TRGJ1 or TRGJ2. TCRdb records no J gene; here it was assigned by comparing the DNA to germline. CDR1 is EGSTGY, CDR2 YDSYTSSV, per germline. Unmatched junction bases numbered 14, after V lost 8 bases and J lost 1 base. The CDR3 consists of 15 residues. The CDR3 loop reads CATSANSANYYKKLF. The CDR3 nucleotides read TGTGCCACCTCTGCGAATTCTGCTAATTATTATAAGAAACTCTTT.

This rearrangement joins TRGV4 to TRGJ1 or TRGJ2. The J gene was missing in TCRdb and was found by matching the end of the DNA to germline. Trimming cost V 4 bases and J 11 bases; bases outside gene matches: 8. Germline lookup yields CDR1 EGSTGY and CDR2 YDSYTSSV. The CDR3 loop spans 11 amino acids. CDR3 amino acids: CATWDLHEKLF. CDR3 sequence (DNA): TGTGCCACCTGGGACCTCCACGAGAAACTCTTT.

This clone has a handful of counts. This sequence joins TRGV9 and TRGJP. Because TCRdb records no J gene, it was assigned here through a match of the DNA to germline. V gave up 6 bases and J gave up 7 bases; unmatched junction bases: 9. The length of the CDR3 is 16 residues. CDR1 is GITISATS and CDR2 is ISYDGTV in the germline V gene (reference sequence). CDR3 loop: CALWQPRELGKKIKVF. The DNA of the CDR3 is TGTGCCTTGTGGCAACCTCGCGAGTTGGGCAAAAAAATCAAGGTATTT.

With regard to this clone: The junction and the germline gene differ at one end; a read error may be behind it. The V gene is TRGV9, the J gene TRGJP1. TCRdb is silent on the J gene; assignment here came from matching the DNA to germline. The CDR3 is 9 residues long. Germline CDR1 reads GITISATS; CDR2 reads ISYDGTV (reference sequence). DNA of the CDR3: TGCACCACTGGTTGGTTCAAGATATTT. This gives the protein CTTGWFKIF.

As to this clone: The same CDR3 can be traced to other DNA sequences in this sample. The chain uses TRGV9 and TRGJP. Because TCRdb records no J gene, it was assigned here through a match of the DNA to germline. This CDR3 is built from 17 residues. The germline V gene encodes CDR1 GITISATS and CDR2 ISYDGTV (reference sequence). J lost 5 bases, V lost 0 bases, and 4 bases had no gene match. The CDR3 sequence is CALWEVQKELGKKIKVF. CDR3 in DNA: TGTGCCTTGTGGGAGGTGCAAAAAGAGTTGGGCAAAAAAATCAAGGTATTT.

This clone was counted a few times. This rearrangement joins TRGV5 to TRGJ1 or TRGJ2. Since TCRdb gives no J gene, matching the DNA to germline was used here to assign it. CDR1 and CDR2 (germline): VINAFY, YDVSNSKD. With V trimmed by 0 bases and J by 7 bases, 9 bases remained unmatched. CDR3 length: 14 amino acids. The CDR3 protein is CATWDRRSVYKKLF. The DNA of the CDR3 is TGTGCCACCTGGGACAGGCGGTCGGTATATAAGAAACTCTTT.

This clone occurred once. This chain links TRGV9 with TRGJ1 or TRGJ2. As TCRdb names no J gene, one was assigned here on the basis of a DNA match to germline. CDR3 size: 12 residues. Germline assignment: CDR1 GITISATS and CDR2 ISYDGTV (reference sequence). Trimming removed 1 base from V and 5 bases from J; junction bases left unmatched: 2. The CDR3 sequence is CALWEVDYKKLF. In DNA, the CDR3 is TGTGCCTTGTGGGAGGTCGATTATAAGAAACTCTTT.

The CDR3 here is CALWEAPKKLF. CDR3 nucleotide sequence: TGTGCCTTGTGGGAGGCGCCCAAGAAACTCTTT. J is TRGJ1 or TRGJ2 and V is TRGV9. The J gene, absent from TCRdb, was called here by matching the DNA to germline. Looked up from germline, CDR1 is GITISATS and CDR2 is ISYDGTV (reference sequence). The J segment lost 10 bases and the V segment lost 2 bases, leaving 5 bases of the junction unmatched. The CDR3 runs 11 residues.

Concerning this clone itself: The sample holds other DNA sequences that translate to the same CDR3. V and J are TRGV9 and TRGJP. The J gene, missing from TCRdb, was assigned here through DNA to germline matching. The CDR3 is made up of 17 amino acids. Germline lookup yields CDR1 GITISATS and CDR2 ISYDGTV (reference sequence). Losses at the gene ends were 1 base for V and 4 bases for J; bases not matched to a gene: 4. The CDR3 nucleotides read TGTGCCTTGTGGGAGGTAAGACAAGAGTTGGGCAAAAAAATCAAGGTATTT. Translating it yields CALWEVRQELGKKIKVF.

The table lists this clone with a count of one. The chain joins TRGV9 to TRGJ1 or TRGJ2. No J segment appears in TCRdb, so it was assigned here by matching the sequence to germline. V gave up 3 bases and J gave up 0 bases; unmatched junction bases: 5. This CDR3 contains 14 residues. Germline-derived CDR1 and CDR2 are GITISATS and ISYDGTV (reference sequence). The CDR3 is CALWEPSNYYKKLF. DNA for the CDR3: TGTGCCTTGTGGGAGCCGTCGAATTATTATAAGAAACTCTTT.

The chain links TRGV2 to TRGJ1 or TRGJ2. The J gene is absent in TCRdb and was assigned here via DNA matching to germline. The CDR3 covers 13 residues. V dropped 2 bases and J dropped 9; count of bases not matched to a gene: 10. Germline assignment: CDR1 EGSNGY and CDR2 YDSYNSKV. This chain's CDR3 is CATWDVLCGKKLF. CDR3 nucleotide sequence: TGTGCCACCTGGGACGTGCTCTGTGGTAAGAAACTCTTT.